One and the same sample provided the 3 T cell receptor beta chains below, sequenced in a study of identical twins. MiXCR, applied by TCRdb to the 5' RACE reads, yields one record per CDR3 protein. Among 650,000 to 750,000 distinct CDR3 sequences listed, about 20% were seen once. The same sample was also studied in work on T cells expressing NK-cell markers.

Sequenced input: PBMCs. The source is a woman aged 18-29 years in good health.

This chain uses TRBV6-1 with TRBJ2-3, with 10 nucleotides matching TRBD2. V trimming: 7 bases; J trimming: 3 bases; junction bases outside the gene matches: 4. This CDR3 has 14 residues. The V gene's germline CDR1 is MNHNS and CDR2 SASEGT. CDR3 coding DNA: TGTGCCAGCATGCCTAGCGGGGGTACAGATACGCAGTATTTT. Protein product: CASMPSGGTDTQYF.

CDR3 sequence (DNA): TGTGCCAGCAGCTCGGCCCCCGGTCACCACCGGAGCTCCTACAATGAGCAGTTCTTC. It translates to CASSSAPGHHRSSYNEQFF. The rearrangement uses TRBV11-1 and TRBJ2-1; D unresolved. Germline lookup yields CDR1 SGHAT and CDR2 FQDESV (reference sequence). V was shortened by 4 bases and J by 0 bases, with 22 bases between the two germline ends. The CDR3 runs to 19 residues.

The chain is built from TRBV2 and TRBJ2-3; D remains ambiguous. This CDR3 comprises 11 residues. Deletions cut 7 bases from V and 6 bases from J, with 8 bases between. The germline CDR1 and CDR2 sequences are SNHLY and FYNNEI. The CDR3 spells CASNLIDTQYF. The CDR3 nucleotides read TGTGCCAGCAATCTTATTGATACGCAGTATTTT.